This T cell receptor (beta chain) was identified in a study of post-analysis software for immune sequencing data. Remarks on this clonotype: Its specificity is unknown.

Overall study findings and caveats: Compared with controls, patients had more of about five TRBV segments, including TRBV5-6, TRBV5-1 and TRBV20-1.

This CDR3 has 13 residues. Germline V lookup: CDR1 MDHEN, CDR2 SYDVKM. Unique molecular identifiers featured in each of the TCR beta cDNA libraries. MiXCR was run by TCRdb on the PCR reads, yielding one entry per CDR3 protein. The table lists 750,000 to 950,000 distinct CDR3 sequences, around 50% of them singletons. The sequencing input was blood. The sequence was collected from a girl aged 5-17 years with multiple sclerosis. The chain combines TRBV28 with TRBJ2-5, with D perhaps TRBD1 (6 bases). Matching the DNA end better, TRBJ2-7 makes the J call doubtful. The CDR3 loop reads CASRGAPVYEQYF. The CDR3 region has the DNA TGTGCCTCCAGGGGAGCTCCGGTCTACGAGCAGTACTTC.